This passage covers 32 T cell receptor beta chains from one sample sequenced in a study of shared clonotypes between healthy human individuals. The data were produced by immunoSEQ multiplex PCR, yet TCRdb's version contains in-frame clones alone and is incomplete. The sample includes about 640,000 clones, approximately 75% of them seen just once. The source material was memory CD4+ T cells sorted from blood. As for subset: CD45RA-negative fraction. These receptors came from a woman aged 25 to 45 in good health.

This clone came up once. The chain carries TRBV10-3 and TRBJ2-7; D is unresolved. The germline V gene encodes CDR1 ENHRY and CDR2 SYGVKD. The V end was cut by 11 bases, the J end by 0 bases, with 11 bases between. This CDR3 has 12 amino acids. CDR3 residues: CAVGALSYEQYF. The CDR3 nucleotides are TGTGCCGTAGGAGCCCTCTCCTACGAGCAGTACTTC.

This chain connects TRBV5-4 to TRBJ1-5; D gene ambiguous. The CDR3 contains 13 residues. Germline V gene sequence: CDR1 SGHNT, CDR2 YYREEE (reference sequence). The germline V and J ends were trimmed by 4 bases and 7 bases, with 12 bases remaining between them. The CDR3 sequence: CASSPDPTQPQHF. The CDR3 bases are TGTGCCAGCAGCCCGGATCCGACGCAGCCCCAGCATTTT.

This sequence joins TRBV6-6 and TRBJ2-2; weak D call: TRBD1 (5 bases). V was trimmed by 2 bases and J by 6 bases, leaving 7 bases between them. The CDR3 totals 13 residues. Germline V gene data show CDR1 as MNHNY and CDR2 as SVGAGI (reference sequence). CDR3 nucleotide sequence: TGTGCCAGCAGTTACCAGGGATCCGGGGAGCTGTTTTTT. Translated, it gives CASSYQGSGELFF.

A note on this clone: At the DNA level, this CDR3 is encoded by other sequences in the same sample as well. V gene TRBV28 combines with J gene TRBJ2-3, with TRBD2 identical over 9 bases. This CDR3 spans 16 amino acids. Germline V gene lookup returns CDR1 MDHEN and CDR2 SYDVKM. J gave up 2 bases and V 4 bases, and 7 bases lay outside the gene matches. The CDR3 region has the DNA TGTGCCAGCAGTTCCATAGCGGGAGTACCCACAGATACGCAGTATTTT. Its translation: CASSSIAGVPTDTQYF.

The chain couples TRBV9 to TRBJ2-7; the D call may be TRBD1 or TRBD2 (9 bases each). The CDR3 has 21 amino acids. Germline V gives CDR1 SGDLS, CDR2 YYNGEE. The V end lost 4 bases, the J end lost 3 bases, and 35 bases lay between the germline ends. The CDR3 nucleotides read TGTGCCAGCAGCCCGATTCCGGGACAGGGAACTTGGCGGGAGGGAGGCTACGAGCAGTACTTC. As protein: CASSPIPGQGTWREGGYEQYF.

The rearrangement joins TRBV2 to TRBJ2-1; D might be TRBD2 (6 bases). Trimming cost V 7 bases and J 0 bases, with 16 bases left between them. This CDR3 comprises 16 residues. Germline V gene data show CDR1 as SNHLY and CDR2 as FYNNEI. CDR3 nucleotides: TGTGCCAGCATCGAAACTGCGCGGGGCTCCTACAATGAGCAGTTCTTC. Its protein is CASIETARGSYNEQFF.

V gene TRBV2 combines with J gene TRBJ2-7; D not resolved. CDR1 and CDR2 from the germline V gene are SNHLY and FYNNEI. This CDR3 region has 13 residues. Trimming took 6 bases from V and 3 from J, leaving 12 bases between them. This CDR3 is CASRPDGYYEQYF. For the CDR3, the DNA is TGTGCCAGCAGACCGGACGGTTACTACGAGCAGTACTTC.

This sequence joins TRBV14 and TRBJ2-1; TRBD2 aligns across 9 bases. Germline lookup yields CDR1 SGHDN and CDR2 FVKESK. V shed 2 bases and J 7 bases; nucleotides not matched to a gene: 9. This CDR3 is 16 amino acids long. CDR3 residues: CASSQTAGGPRNEQFF. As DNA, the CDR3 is TGTGCCAGCAGCCAAACCGCGGGAGGGCCGCGAAATGAGCAGTTCTTC.

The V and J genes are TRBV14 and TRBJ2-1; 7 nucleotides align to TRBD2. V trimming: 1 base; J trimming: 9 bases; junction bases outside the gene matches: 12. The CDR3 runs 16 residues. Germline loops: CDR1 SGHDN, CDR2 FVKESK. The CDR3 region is CASSQGVGRAWGEQFF. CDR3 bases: TGTGCCAGCAGCCAAGGGGTTGGGAGGGCATGGGGTGAGCAGTTCTTC.

CDR3 sequence: CASSSGLYSSTDTQYF. As DNA, the CDR3 is TGCGCCAGCAGCTCCGGACTCTATTCTAGCACAGATACGCAGTATTTT. The chain carries TRBV5-1 and TRBJ2-3; TRBD2 might be the D (5 bases). The CDR3 contains 16 residues. Per germline, CDR1 SGHRS and CDR2 YFSETQ. V dropped 3 bases and J dropped 0 bases, with 14 bases sitting between them.

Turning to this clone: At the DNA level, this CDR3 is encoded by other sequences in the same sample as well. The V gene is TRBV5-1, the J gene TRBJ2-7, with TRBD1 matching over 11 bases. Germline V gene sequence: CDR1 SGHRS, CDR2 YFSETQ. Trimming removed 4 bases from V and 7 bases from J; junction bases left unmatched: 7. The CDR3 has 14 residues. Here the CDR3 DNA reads TGCGCCAGCAGCGCCGGGACAGGGGGTCTGGAGCAGTACTTC. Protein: CASSAGTGGLEQYF.

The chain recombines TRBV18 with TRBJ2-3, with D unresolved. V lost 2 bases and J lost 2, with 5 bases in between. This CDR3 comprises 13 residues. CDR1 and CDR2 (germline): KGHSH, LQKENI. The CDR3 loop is CASSPTDTDTQYF. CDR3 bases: TGTGCCAGCTCACCAACAGACACAGATACGCAGTATTTT.

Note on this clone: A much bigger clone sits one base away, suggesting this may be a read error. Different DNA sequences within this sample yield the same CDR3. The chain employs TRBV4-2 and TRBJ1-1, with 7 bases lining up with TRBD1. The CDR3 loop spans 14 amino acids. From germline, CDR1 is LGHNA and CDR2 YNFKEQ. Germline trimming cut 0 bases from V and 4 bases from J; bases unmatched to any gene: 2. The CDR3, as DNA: TGTGCCAGCAGCCAAGATTCAGGGGGCACTGAAGCTTTCTTT. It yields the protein CASSQDSGGTEAFF.

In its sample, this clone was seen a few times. CDR3 in amino acids: CATRNPSGLYNEQFF. The CDR3 DNA sequence: TGTGCCACCCGAAACCCTAGCGGGCTCTACAATGAGCAGTTCTTC. The chain links TRBV15 to TRBJ2-1, with 8 bases fitting TRBD2. Trimming removed 8 bases from V and 3 bases from J; junction bases left unmatched: 9. CDR3 size: 15 residues. Germline values: CDR1 LNHNV, CDR2 YYDKDF (reference sequence).

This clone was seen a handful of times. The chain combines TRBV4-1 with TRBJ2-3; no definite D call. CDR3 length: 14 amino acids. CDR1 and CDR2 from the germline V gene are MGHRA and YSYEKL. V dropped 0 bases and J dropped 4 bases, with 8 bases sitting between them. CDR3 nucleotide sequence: TGCGCCAGCAGCCAAGATATAGCTGCAGATACGCAGTATTTT. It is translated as CASSQDIAADTQYF.

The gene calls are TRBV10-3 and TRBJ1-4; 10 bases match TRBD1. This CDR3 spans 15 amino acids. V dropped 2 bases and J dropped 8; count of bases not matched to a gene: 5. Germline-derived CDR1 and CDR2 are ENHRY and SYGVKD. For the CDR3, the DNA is TGTGCCATCAGTGAGGACCGGGACAGGGGCGAAAAACTGTTTTTT. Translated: CAISEDRDRGEKLFF.

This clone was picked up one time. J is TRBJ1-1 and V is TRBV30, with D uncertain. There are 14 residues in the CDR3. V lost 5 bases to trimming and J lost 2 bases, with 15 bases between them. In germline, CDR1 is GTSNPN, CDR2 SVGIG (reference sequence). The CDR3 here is CAWSQMGSNTEAFF. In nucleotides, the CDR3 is TGTGCCTGGTCCCAAATGGGCAGTAACACTGAAGCTTTCTTT.

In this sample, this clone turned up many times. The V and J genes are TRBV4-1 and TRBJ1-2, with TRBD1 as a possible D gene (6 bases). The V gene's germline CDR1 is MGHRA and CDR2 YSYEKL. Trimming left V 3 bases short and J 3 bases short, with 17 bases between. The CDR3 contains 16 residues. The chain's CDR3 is CASSQGAGASYYGYTF. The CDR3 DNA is TGCGCCAGCAGCCAGGGGGCGGGGGCGTCTTACTATGGCTACACCTTC.

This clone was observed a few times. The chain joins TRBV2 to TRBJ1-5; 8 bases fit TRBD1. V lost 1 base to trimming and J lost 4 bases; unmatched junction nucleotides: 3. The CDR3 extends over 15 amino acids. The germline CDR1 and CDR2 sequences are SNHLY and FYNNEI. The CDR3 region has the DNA TGTGCCAGCAGTGAAGAAACAGGGGGGAATCAGCCCCAGCATTTT. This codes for CASSEETGGNQPQHF.

CDR3 bases: TGCGCCAGCAGCTCCGGACAGAGAGGGGGGGAGACCCAGTACTTC. It encodes CASSSGQRGGETQYF. This chain links TRBV5-1 with TRBJ2-5; D is possibly TRBD1 or TRBD2 (6 bases each). V was trimmed by 3 bases and J by 5 bases, leaving 17 bases between them. CDR1 SGHRS and CDR2 YFSETQ come from the germline V gene. The CDR3 is 15 residues long.

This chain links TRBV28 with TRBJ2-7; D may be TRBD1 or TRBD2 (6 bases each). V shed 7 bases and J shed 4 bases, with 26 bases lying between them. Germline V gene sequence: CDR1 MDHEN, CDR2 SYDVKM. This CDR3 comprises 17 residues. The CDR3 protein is CASNPQGWELARYEQYF. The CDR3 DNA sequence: TGTGCCAGCAACCCTCAGGGGTGGGAGCTAGCGAGGTACGAGCAGTACTTC. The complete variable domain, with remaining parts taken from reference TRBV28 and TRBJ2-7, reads DVKVTQSSRYLVKRTGEKVFLECVQDMDHENMFWYRQDPGLGLRLIYFSYDVKMKEKGDIPEGYSVSREKKERFSLILESASTNQTSMYLCASNPQGWELARYEQYFGPGTRLTVT.

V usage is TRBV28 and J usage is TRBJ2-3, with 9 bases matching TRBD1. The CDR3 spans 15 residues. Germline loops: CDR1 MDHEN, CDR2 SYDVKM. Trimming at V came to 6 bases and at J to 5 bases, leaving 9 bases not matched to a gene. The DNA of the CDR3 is TGTGCCAGCAGCCGAATCACAGGGGGCAGAGATACGCAGTATTTT. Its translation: CASSRITGGRDTQYF.

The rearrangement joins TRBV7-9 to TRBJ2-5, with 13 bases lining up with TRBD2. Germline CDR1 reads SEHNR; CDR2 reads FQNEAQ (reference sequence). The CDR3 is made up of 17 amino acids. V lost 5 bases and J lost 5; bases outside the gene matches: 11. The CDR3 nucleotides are TGTGCCAGCAGCCCCCGGACTAGCGGGGGCGTTCGGGAGACCCAGTACTTC. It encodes CASSPRTSGGVRETQYF. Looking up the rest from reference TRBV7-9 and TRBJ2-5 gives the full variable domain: DTGVSQNPRHKITKRGQNVTFRCDPISEHNRLYWYRQTLGQGPEFLTYFQNEAQLEKSRLLSDRFSAERPKGSFSTLEIQRTEQGDSAMYLCASSPRTSGGVRETQYFGPGTRLLVL.

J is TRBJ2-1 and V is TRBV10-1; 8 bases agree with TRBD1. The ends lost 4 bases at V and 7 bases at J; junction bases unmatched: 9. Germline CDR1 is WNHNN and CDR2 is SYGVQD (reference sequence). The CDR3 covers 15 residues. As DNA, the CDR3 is TGCGCCAGCAGTGCGCGGACAGGGTTTCGGAATGAGCAGTTCTTC. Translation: CASSARTGFRNEQFF.

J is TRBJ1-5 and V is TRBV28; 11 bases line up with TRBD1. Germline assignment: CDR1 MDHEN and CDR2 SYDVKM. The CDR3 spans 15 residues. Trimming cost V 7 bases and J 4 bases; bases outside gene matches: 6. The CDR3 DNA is TGTGCCAGCATCCATGGACAGGGGGCGAATCAGCCCCAGCATTTT. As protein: CASIHGQGANQPQHF.

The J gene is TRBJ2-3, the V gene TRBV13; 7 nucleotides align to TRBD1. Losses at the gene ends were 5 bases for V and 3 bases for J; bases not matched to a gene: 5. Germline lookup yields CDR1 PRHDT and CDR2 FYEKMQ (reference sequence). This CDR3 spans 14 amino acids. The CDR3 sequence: CASSQAQGTDTQYF. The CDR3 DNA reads TGTGCCAGCAGCCAGGCACAGGGGACAGATACGCAGTATTTT.

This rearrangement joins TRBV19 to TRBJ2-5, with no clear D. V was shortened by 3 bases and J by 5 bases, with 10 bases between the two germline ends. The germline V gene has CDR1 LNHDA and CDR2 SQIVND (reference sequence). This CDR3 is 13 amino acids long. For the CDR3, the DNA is TGTGCCAGTAGTATCCAAGTGCGGGAGACCCAGTACTTC. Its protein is CASSIQVRETQYF.

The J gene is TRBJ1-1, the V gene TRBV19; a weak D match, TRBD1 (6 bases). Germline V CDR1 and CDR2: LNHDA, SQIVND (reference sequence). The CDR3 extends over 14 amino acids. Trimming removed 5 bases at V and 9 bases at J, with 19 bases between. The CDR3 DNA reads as TGTGCCAGTAGTTCCAAAACAGGGTCCGCTAAAGCTTTCTTT. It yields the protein CASSSKTGSAKAFF.

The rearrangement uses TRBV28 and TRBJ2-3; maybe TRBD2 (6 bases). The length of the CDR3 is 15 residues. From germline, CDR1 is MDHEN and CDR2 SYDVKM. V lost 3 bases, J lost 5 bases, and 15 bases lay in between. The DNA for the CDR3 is TGTGCCAGCAGTTTGGGCGGGGCTCAGAGAGATACGCAGTATTTT. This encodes CASSLGGAQRDTQYF.

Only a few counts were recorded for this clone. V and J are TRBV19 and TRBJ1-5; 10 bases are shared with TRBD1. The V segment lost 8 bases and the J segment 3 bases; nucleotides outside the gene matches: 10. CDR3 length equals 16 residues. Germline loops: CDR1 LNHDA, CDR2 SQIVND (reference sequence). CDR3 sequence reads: CASESGTGAFNQPQHF. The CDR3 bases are TGTGCCAGTGAGTCAGGGACAGGGGCCTTCAATCAGCCCCAGCATTTT.

The CDR3: CASTLRSGTSNYNEQFF. The CDR3 DNA is TGCGCCAGCACCCTTCGGAGTGGGACTAGCAACTACAATGAGCAGTTCTTC. The chain couples TRBV10-1 to TRBJ2-1; 9 positions agree with TRBD2. Losses at the gene ends were 7 bases for V and 3 bases for J; bases not matched to a gene: 13. There are 17 residues in the CDR3. Germline assignment: CDR1 WNHNN and CDR2 SYGVQD (reference sequence).

The CDR3, as DNA: TGTGCCAGTAGTATAATCCCGCAAGCGGTTGGGAAAAACATTCAGTACTTC. This translates into CASSIIPQAVGKNIQYF. The chain combines TRBV19 with TRBJ2-4, with D perhaps matching TRBD2 (5 bases). The CDR3 spans 17 residues. V gave up 2 bases and J gave up 4 bases, with 18 bases separating them. Germline CDR1 and CDR2: LNHDA and SQIVND (reference sequence).